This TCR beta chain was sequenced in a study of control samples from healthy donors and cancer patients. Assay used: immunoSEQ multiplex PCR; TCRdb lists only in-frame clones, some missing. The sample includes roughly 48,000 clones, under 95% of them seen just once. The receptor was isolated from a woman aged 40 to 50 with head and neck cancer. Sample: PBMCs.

In DNA, the CDR3 is TGTGCCAGCAGAGGGTTTAGCGGGAACAATGAGCAGTTCTTC. Amino acid sequence: CASRGFSGNNEQFF. The V gene is TRBV5-4, the J gene TRBJ2-1; 8 bases match TRBD2. From germline, CDR1 is SGHNT and CDR2 YYREEE (reference sequence). With 5 bases clipped from V and 5 bases from J, the junction kept 6 bases outside the gene matches. There are 14 residues in the CDR3.